This is a list of T cell receptor beta chains from one sample in a study of T-cell memory formation after mild COVID-19. TCRdb recomputed calls from the 5' RACE reads with MiXCR, one row per CDR3 protein. The sample records roughly 480,000 distinct CDR3 sequences, approximately 23% being singletons. Sequencing was done on a sample of PBMCs or a T cell subset sorted from them (not recorded which). Source of these receptors: an adult woman who had mild COVID-19 (a few samples of this study predate the infection). Cell type and time point are not known. CDR3s include the opening cysteine and the closing phenylalanine or tryptophan. Each record gives: clone size, V gene, J gene, D gene, CDR3 DNA, CDR3 protein. The D gene is left open where the match is weak. The size entry is marked missing in some rows and otherwise reads once, few, many or a size class.

>NA|TRBV9|TRBJ2-1|NA
TGTGCCAGCAGCACATCTAGCGCCCAGGGGGAGCAGTTCTTC
CASSTSSAQGEQFF
>NA|TRBV7-2|TRBJ2-5|NA
TGTGCCAGCAGCTTGAACAGGGTAGGGGCCCAAGAGACCCAGTACTTC
CASSLNRVGAQETQYF
>NA|TRBV4-3|TRBJ2-7|TRBD2
TGCGCCAGCAGCCAAGAAGCGATAGCGGGAAGTGACGAGCAGTACTTC
CASSQEAIAGSDEQYF
>many|TRBV5-1|TRBJ2-3|NA
TGCGCCAGCAGCTTGCAAGATACGCAGTATTTT
CASSLQDTQYF
>NA|TRBV25-1|TRBJ1-4|NA
TGTGCCAGCAAAGGTGAAAAACTGTTTTTT
CASKGEKLFF
>NA|TRBV6-4|TRBJ1-1|TRBD1
TGTGCCAGCAAGGTGGACAGGGGCTTGACTGAAGCTTTCTTT
CASKVDRGLTEAFF
>few|TRBV20-1|TRBJ2-7|TRBD2
TGCAGTGCGACGGGACTAGCGGGAGCAGCGGGTTACGAGCAGTACTTC
CSATGLAGAAGYEQYF
>NA|TRBV12-3/TRBV12-4|TRBJ1-1|NA
TGTGCCAGCAGTTTTAGTACCAACACTGAAGCTTTCTTT
CASSFSTNTEAFF
>NA|TRBV30|TRBJ2-7|TRBD2
TGTGCCTGGAGCTTTCCCGGACTAGTCCCCGAGCAGTACTTC
CAWSFPGLVPEQYF
>few|TRBV7-9|TRBJ1-1|NA
TGTGCCAGCAGCCACGGTAGGTGGGGCGCGGACACTGAAGCTTTCTTT
CASSHGRWGADTEAFF
>few|TRBV19|TRBJ2-7|NA
TGTGCCAGTAGTACCGTCCTAGGCGGAAGAGGAGGCGAGCAGTACTTC
CASSTVLGGRGGEQYF
>few|TRBV28|TRBJ2-3|NA
TGTGCCAGCAGGCTTAGACAAATTCAAGCCACAGATACGCAGTATTTT
CASRLRQIQATDTQYF
>NA|TRBV11-2|TRBJ1-4|NA
TGTGCCAGCAGCTCGCCCCGAGGCAGGGGATGGGAACTGTTTTTT
CASSSPRGRGWELFF
>few|TRBV4-1|TRBJ2-1|NA
TGCGCCAGCAGCCAAGACGAGAATATCGGGACTGCCTCCTACAATGAGCAGTTCTTC
CASSQDENIGTASYNEQFF
>few|TRBV4-1|TRBJ2-7|NA
TGCGCCAGCAGCCAAGATTTGGGGATACACTCCTACGAGCAGTACTTC
CASSQDLGIHSYEQYF
>few|TRBV19|TRBJ1-2|TRBD1
TGTGCCAGTAGTACCATCCCAAACAGGGGCGCCTATGGCTACACCTTC
CASSTIPNRGAYGYTF
>NA|TRBV4-1|TRBJ2-1|NA
TGCGCCAGCAGCCAACCCCGGTTGAGAAGAGACAATGAGCAGTTCTTC
CASSQPRLRRDNEQFF
>NA|TRBV6-2/TRBV6-3|TRBJ2-5|TRBD2
TGTGCCAGCAGTTACCCCGGTGTAGCGGGGATCCAGTACTTC
CASSYPGVAGIQYF
>NA|TRBV7-3|TRBJ1-2|TRBD1
TGTGCCAGCAGCTTCGGGACAGAGACAACCTATGGCTACACCTTC
CASSFGTETTYGYTF
>NA|TRBV20-1|TRBJ1-5|NA
TGCAGTGCTAGAGATGGCGGTAGCAATCAGCCCCAGCATTTT
CSARDGGSNQPQHF
>few|TRBV30|TRBJ2-3|TRBD2
TGTGCCTGGAGTGTCGGAGCGGGGGCCCGCACAGATACGCAGTATTTT
CAWSVGAGARTDTQYF
>few|TRBV9|TRBJ2-3|TRBD2
TGTGCCAGCAGCGTAGAGGCTAGCGGGGCCACAGATACGCAGTATTTT
CASSVEASGATDTQYF
>NA|TRBV5-1|TRBJ2-3|TRBD1
TGCGCCAGCAGTCACGGGACAGGGGCAGATACGCAGTATTTT
CASSHGTGADTQYF
>few|TRBV30|TRBJ2-1|NA
TGTGCCTGGAGTGTAGACCTGGCAGGAACCAATGAGCAGTTCTTC
CAWSVDLAGTNEQFF
>NA|TRBV20-1|TRBJ2-5|TRBD2
TGCAGTGCTAGCTTCCTAGCGGGACAAGAGACCCAGTACTTC
CSASFLAGQETQYF
>few|TRBV20-1|TRBJ2-3|NA
TGCAGTGCTTCCTTGGGGGGAGGAGGCACAGCGGATACGCAGTATTTT
CSASLGGGGTADTQYF
>NA|TRBV5-1|TRBJ2-2|TRBD1
TGCGCCAGCAGCTCGGACAGGGGCCGGAACACCGGGGAGCTGTTTTTT
CASSSDRGRNTGELFF
>NA|TRBV20-1|TRBJ2-2|TRBD1
TGCAGTGCTAGAAGACAGGGGGCAAGGACCGGGGAGCTGTTTTTT
CSARRQGARTGELFF
>NA|TRBV11-2|TRBJ2-3|TRBD2
TGTGCCAGCAGTTGGGGGAGCGGGGGGCTCACAGATACGCAGTATTTT
CASSWGSGGLTDTQYF
>many|TRBV7-6|TRBJ2-1|TRBD2
TGTGCCAGCAGCCGTAGACTAGCCACCTACAATGAGCAGTTCTTC
CASSRRLATYNEQFF
>NA|TRBV7-2|TRBJ2-3|TRBD2
TGTGCCAGCAGTATGACTAGCGCCCCGGATACGCAGTATTTT
CASSMTSAPDTQYF
>NA|TRBV12-5|TRBJ2-1|TRBD2
TGTGCTAGTGGTTTGGGAACCCCAAAGACTAGCGGGGGGTCTTGGGTCTACAATGAGCAGTTCTTC
CASGLGTPKTSGGSWVYNEQFF
>NA|TRBV18|TRBJ1-2|NA
TGTGCCAGCTCACCAAACGAGGGGAACTATGGCTACACCTTC
CASSPNEGNYGYTF
>NA|TRBV5-8|TRBJ2-5|NA
TGTGCCAGCAGCCTCTACAGGCAAGAGACCCAGTACTTC
CASSLYRQETQYF
>NA|TRBV24-1|TRBJ2-5|TRBD2
TGTGCCACCAGTCAGGGACTAGCGGGAGCAGGAGAGACCCAGTACTTC
CATSQGLAGAGETQYF
>many|TRBV12-3/TRBV12-4|TRBJ2-1|TRBD2
TGTGCCAGCAGTTTTTATAATCTCAGCGGGAGAAACTATGGGCAGTTCTTC
CASSFYNLSGRNYGQFF
>few|TRBV10-3|TRBJ2-1|NA
TGTGCCATCAGGCCCACAGAGGTCACCCTTGAGCAGTTCTTC
CAIRPTEVTLEQFF
>NA|TRBV3-1|TRBJ2-1|TRBD2
TGTGCCAGCAGCCAAGAAAGGACTAGCGGGACCCCGGGGAAGTTCTTC
CASSQERTSGTPGKFF
>few|TRBV7-9|TRBJ1-1|NA
TGTGCCAGCAGCTCAGAGGACACTGAAGCTTTCTTT
CASSSEDTEAFF
>few|TRBV27|TRBJ2-7|NA
TGTGCCAGCAGTTACTTCCCGAACGAGCAGTACTTC
CASSYFPNEQYF
>few|TRBV7-6|TRBJ2-3|TRBD2
TGTGCCAGCAGCTTAGTTCCGGGAGGACTAAACACAGATACGCAGTATTTT
CASSLVPGGLNTDTQYF
>NA|TRBV27|TRBJ1-1|NA
TGTGCCAGCAGTACGTACAGGGAGGGGAAAGCTTTCTTT
CASSTYREGKAFF
>many|TRBV24-1|TRBJ2-1|TRBD1
TGTGCCACCAGTGTTAGGACAGGGTTCCGGAATGAGCAGTTCTTC
CATSVRTGFRNEQFF
>NA|TRBV6-1|TRBJ2-3|NA
TGTGCCAGCAGCCGAGACAGGTCGACCACAGATACGCAGTATTTT
CASSRDRSTTDTQYF